A selection of T cell receptor beta chains follows, all from one sample in a study of blood T cell repertoires in COVID-19. Profiled with immunoSEQ multiplex PCR; TCRdb holds only in-frame clones, not every one. The sample lists more than 10,000 clones; roughly 88% were seen once. The sequenced sample consisted of peripheral blood. These receptors all come from a human donor in a cohort sampled during active COVID-19. The CDR3 runs from the conserved cysteine through the conserved F or W. A D gene is named only where the DNA matches it firmly. Some rows have no size entry. The others give once, few or many, or a class for an expanded clone.

d_gene,abundance,v_gene,len,j_gene,CDR3nt,CDR3aa
TRBD1,.,TRBV5-1,15,TRBJ2-7,TGCGCCAGCAGCCCCTGGACAGGGTCTCCCTACGAGCAGTACTTC,CASSPWTGSPYEQYF
TRBD2,.,TRBV29-1,15,TRBJ2-3,TGCAGCGTTGAAGCGAGAGCGGGGGGGTCAGATACGCAGTATTTT,CSVEARAGGSDTQYF
.,.,TRBV12-1,14,TRBJ1-1,TGTGCCAGCAGGCCTACAGGGAGAGACACTGAAGCTTTCTTT,CASRPTGRDTEAFF
TRBD2,few,TRBV5-1,21,TRBJ2-1,TGCGCCAGCAGCTTGGGATCTCGAGGAAATGGGCGGGAGACCTCCTACAATGAGCAGTTCTTC,CASSLGSRGNGRETSYNEQFF
.,once,TRBV7-6,16,TRBJ1-2,TGTGCCAGCAGCATGCGGAGCGGGCCACTCAACTATGGCTACACCTTC,CASSMRSGPLNYGYTF
.,.,TRBV27,15,TRBJ1-1,TGTGCCAGCAGTCTTAACGACAGTCCTAACACTGAAGCTTTCTTT,CASSLNDSPNTEAFF
TRBD1,.,TRBV7-2,14,TRBJ2-7,TGTGCCAGCAGCTTGCGACAGGGGGTACCCGAGCAGTACTTC,CASSLRQGVPEQYF
.,.,TRBV28,15,TRBJ1-1,TGTGCCAGCAGTCCGCGGGGAGGGGGGAACACTGAAGCTTTCTTT,CASSPRGGGNTEAFF
.,.,TRBV7-2,16,TRBJ1-3,TGTGCCAGCAGCTTAGTTTGGCGGTCGAGTGGAAACACCATATATTTT,CASSLVWRSSGNTIYF
.,.,TRBV29-1,11,TRBJ2-1,TGCAGCGTTGTGAGGGCCAGGGGGCAGTTCTTC,CSVVRARGQFF
TRBD1,.,TRBV11-3,13,TRBJ2-1,TGTGCCAGCAGCTTGGGACAGTACAATGAGCAGTTCTTC,CASSLGQYNEQFF
TRBD1,once,TRBV4-1,15,TRBJ1-1,TGCGCCAGCAGCCAAGAGGGGACAGTGAACACTGAAGCTTTCTTT,CASSQEGTVNTEAFF
.,.,TRBV29-1,14,TRBJ1-1,TGCAGCGCCCCAGGACACCCTAAAAACACTGAAGCTTTCTTT,CSAPGHPKNTEAFF
TRBD1,.,TRBV7-9,16,TRBJ2-5,TGTGCCAGCAGCGACAGGGACAGGTTCGTGGGAGAGACCCAGTACTTC,CASSDRDRFVGETQYF
.,.,TRBV6-6,14,TRBJ1-3,TGTGCCAGCACCCCGGGATACTCTGGAAACACCATATATTTT,CASTPGYSGNTIYF
TRBD2,.,TRBV9,17,TRBJ2-7,TGTGCCAGCAGCGCTCGGACTAGCGGGGCCTCTATGGACGAGCAGTACTTC,CASSARTSGASMDEQYF
TRBD1,.,TRBV6-5,15,TRBJ1-4,TGTGCCAGCAGTTACTTGTGGGACAGCAGAGAAAAACTGTTTTTT,CASSYLWDSREKLFF
TRBD2,.,TRBV9,18,TRBJ2-3,TGTGCCAGCAGCGTCCTCCCCGGGAGTAGCGGGTTCGCAGATACGCAGTATTTT,CASSVLPGSSGFADTQYF
.,once,TRBV19,15,TRBJ2-5,TGTGCCAGTAGTATGGGAGAGGTTCGAACAGAGACCCAGTACTTC,CASSMGEVRTETQYF
.,.,TRBV27,13,TRBJ2-7,TGTGCCAGCAGTTTTCACAAGACCTACGAGCAGTACTTC,CASSFHKTYEQYF
.,medium-sized,TRBV20-1,10,TRBJ1-2,TGCAGTGCCCCTCCCTATGGCTACACCTTC,CSAPPYGYTF
.,.,TRBV5-1,17,TRBJ1-4,TGCGCCAGCAGCATCCAGGGTGCGGTTGCAACTAATGAAAAACTGTTTTTT,CASSIQGAVATNEKLFF
.,.,TRBV30,14,TRBJ2-5,TGTGCCTGGAGCGCCGGGTTGTACCAAGAGACCCAGTACTTC,CAWSAGLYQETQYF
.,.,TRBV9,15,TRBJ1-1,TGTGCCAGCAGCCCCCGACTGGGGCGGGGCACTGAAGCTTTCTTT,CASSPRLGRGTEAFF
.,.,TRBV9,15,TRBJ2-5,TGTGCCAGCAGCGTAGCGGAGGGTTATATGGAGACCCAGTACTTC,CASSVAEGYMETQYF
TRBD1,.,TRBV6-2/TRBV6-3,16,TRBJ2-7,TGTGCCAGCAGTTATCTCCCCGGGACAGGGATCAACGAGCAGTACTTC,CASSYLPGTGINEQYF
TRBD2,.,TRBV7-6,15,TRBJ2-3,TGTGCCAGCAGTCTCAAGCGGGGGATCACAGATACGCAGTATTTT,CASSLKRGITDTQYF
.,.,TRBV7-2,15,TRBJ1-5,TGTGCCAGCAGCAAGACAGCCTATAGCAATCAGCCCCAGCATTTT,CASSKTAYSNQPQHF
.,.,TRBV3-1/TRBV3-2,14,TRBJ2-3,TGTGCCAGCAGCCAAGATCGTCCGGCAGATACGCAGTATTTT,CASSQDRPADTQYF
TRBD1,once,TRBV7-9,14,TRBJ2-4,TGTGCCAGCAGCCAAGGGACAGAAAAAAACATTCAGTACTTC,CASSQGTEKNIQYF
TRBD1,.,TRBV4-1,19,TRBJ1-3,TGCGCCAGCAGCCATCCTCTGAGGACAGGGGGTGGGCCTGGAAACACCATATATTTT,CASSHPLRTGGGPGNTIYF
.,.,TRBV6-5,15,TRBJ1-2,TGTGCCAGCAGTTACAAATCTTCAGGCACAGGTGGCTACACCTTC,CASSYKSSGTGGYTF
.,few,TRBV7-9,15,TRBJ1-1,TGTGCCAGCAGCTTACGGGAGGTTCGGAACACTGAAGCTTTCTTT,CASSLREVRNTEAFF
.,.,TRBV27,14,TRBJ2-3,TGTGCCAGCAGTTGGACAAAGAGCACAGATACGCAGTATTTT,CASSWTKSTDTQYF
.,.,TRBV11-3,14,TRBJ2-7,TGTGCCAGCAGCCCTAGAGCAGGGCCCTACGAGCAGTACTTC,CASSPRAGPYEQYF
.,.,TRBV4-3,15,TRBJ2-3,TGCGCCAGCAGCCAAGCCACCTCAGGTCCCGATACGCAGTATTTT,CASSQATSGPDTQYF
.,.,TRBV29-1,14,TRBJ1-6,TGCAGCGTTTCCACAGGCCATAAAAATTCACCCCTCCACTTT,CSVSTGHKNSPLHF
TRBD2,.,TRBV6-5,15,TRBJ2-4,TGTGCCAGCAGTTACACCAGGTTCGGGGGGAACATTCAGTACTTC,CASSYTRFGGNIQYF
TRBD2,.,TRBV10-2,14,TRBJ2-2,TGCGCCAGCAGTCGGGGGGCGAACACCGGGGAGCTGTTTTTT,CASSRGANTGELFF
TRBD1,.,TRBV11-2,16,TRBJ2-1,TGTGCCAGCAGTTTGCCCGGGACAGGGAGATTCAATGAGCAGTTCTTC,CASSLPGTGRFNEQFF
.,.,TRBV18,17,TRBJ1-2,TGTGCCAGCTCACAAAACAGGGACCCTTCTTTGGGCGATGGCTACACCTTC,CASSQNRDPSLGDGYTF
.,.,TRBV7-2,15,TRBJ1-1,TGTGCCAGCAGCTTAGAGGGAGGTGCGAACACTGAAGCTTTCTTT,CASSLEGGANTEAFF
.,.,TRBV3-1/TRBV3-2,17,TRBJ1-6,TGTGCCAGCAGCCAAGAGAGAGACAGCTTTAATAATTCACCCCTCCACTTT,CASSQERDSFNNSPLHF
.,.,TRBV6-1,16,TRBJ1-1,TGTGCCAGCAGTGAAGGGTCAGGGTTTTTGGCCACTGAAGCTTTCTTT,CASSEGSGFLATEAFF
TRBD2,.,TRBV5-4,15,TRBJ2-1,TGTGCCAGCAGCTTGGAGGGGAGCGGGGGGAATGAGCAGTTCTTC,CASSLEGSGGNEQFF